This record covers a single TCR beta chain. The antigen it binds to is not known. No base qualities exist here, and no much larger clone lies one base off it. Trimming removed 6 bases from V and 1 base from J; the gene matches leave 11 bases unexplained. From the cysteine up to the phenylalanine, the CDR3 has a length of 16 residues. Just CDR3 DNA is preserved here, 48 bases in frame from base 1. CDR1 and CDR2 are read off the germline V gene as MDHEN and SYDVKM. The data originate from a study of blood T cell repertoires in COVID-19 (TCRdb year 2020). About the study as a whole: Samples covering the acute and convalescent phases of COVID-19 were provided by collaborators in the United States, Italy and Spain. The prospective study material was composed of cDNA or gDNA derived from T cells, B-cell-depleted T cells, or PBMCs. Subjects who had been exposed to COVID-19, were actively infected with it, or had recovered from it provided the deeply sampled blood TCRbeta repertoires that made up the dataset. The repertoires were released in a freely available public database intended as a resource for research on the immune response to SARS-CoV-2. Samples came from the ongoing ImmuneRACE study (first 160 participants) plus 1,254 subjects from 6 global collaborators. The sample metadata nearly always contained a de-identified subject ID, COVID-19 status, age in years and sex. Where HLA class I and class II types were available, the types were taken from metadata supplied by the sample provider, not from assay-based typing. What the authors observed across the whole study: Clinical and demographic metadata were provided uncurated, with the amount varying by source and participant.

TCRbeta CDR3 regions were amplified from genomic DNA using the immunoSEQ Assay, a bias-controlled multiplex PCR. The study's own analysis went as follows. Nucleated cell counts per sample were estimated from amplification of reference gene primers within the assay. To quantify the absolute abundance of each unique TCRbeta CDR3 rearrangement, sequence reads were collapsed and filtered. Productive Simpson clonality was computed per sample as the square root of Simpson's diversity index over productive rearrangements. TCRdb stores this immuneACCESS table with in-frame sequences only. Part of the clones is absent; in the studies checked, under half of the shortfall reflects unresolved V genes, and no reason is known for the rest. The DNA gave D and trimming, while V, J and clone size come from that table. This sample lists some 150,000 clones; around 88% were detected once. In total, the top ten clones hold under 3% of the sample.

Each collaborating institution followed its own protocols to collect whole blood in K2EDTA tubes. Collaborator samples were shipped for TCRbeta analysis as frozen whole blood, isolated PBMCs, or DNA extracted from either sample type. The rearrangement combines TRBV28 with TRBJ1-2, with 7 middle bases fitting TRBD1. This receptor was taken from a man in his sixties with active or convalescent COVID-19. The source material was peripheral blood. The DNA is TGTGCCAGCAGGGAGACAGGGAAAAGAGTTAACTATGGCTACACCTTC. It codes for CASRETGKRVNYGYTF.